One and the same sample provided the 3 T cell receptor beta chains below, sequenced in a study of blood T cell repertoires in COVID-19 (dated by TCRdb to 2020 to 2022). Library preparation used the immunoSEQ multiplex PCR assay. The clones in this table, taken by TCRdb from immuneACCESS, are in-frame only. Not every clone is retained; where verified, under half of the shortfall comes from an unresolved V gene, and the cause of the rest is unknown. A total of 50,000 to 70,000 clones appear in this sample, about four fifths of them only once. The ten largest clonotypes hold approximately 4.9% of the sample. The sample comprised peripheral blood. These receptors originate from a human donor in a cohort sampled during active COVID-19.

The table lists this clone with a few counts. This chain joins TRBV25-1 and TRBJ1-1; a weak D match, TRBD1 (5 bases). The V and J ends lost 3 bases and 3 bases respectively, with 14 bases between them. The CDR3 length is 15 residues. Germline-derived CDR1 and CDR2 are MGHDK and SYGVNS. This chain's CDR3 is CASSEIISGDTEAFF. CDR3 coding DNA: TGTGCCAGCAGTGAGATTATCTCGGGGGACACTGAAGCTTTCTTT.

The chain employs TRBV3-1 (or the pseudogene TRBV3-2) and TRBJ1-1, with D possibly matching TRBD1 (5 bases). Germline CDR1 is LGHDT and CDR2 is YNNKEL (reference sequence). CDR3 size: 13 residues. Trimming pared 5 bases from V and 3 bases from J, leaving 10 bases between. The CDR3 bases are TGTGCCAGCAGCACGACAGTTTACACTGAAGCTTTCTTT. It specifies CASSTTVYTEAFF.

The genes are TRBV12-5 and TRBJ1-1; no clear D. Germline assignment: CDR1 LGHNT and CDR2 FRNRAP. The CDR3 extends over 14 amino acids. The germline V and J ends were trimmed by 3 bases and 3 bases, with 11 bases remaining between them. The CDR3 DNA follows: TGTGCTAGTGGTTTCTCCCTCGTCGACACTGAAGCTTTCTTT. This gives the protein CASGFSLVDTEAFF. Full variable domain (missing parts from reference TRBV12-5 and TRBJ1-1): DARVTQTPRHKVTEMGQEVTMRCQPILGHNTVFWYRQTMMQGLELLAYFRNRAPLDDSGMPKDRFSAEMPDATLATLKIQPSEPRDSAVYFCASGFSLVDTEAFFGQGTRLTVV.